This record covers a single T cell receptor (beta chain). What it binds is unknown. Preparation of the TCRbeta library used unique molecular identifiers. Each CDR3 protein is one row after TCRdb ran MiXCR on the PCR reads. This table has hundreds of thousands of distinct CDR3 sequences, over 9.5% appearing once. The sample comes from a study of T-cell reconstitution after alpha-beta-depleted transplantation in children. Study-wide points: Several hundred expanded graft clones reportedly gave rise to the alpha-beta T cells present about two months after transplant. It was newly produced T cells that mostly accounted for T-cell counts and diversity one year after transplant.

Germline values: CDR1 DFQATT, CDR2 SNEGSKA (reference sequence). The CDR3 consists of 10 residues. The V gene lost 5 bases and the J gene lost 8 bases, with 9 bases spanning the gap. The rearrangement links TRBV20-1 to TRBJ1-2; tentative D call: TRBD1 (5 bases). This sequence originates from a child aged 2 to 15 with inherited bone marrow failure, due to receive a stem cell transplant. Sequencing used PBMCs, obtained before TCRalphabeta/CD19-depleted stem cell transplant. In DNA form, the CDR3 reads TGCAGTGCTCCAGGGAACGGCTACACCTTC. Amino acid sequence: CSAPGNGYTF.